This record covers a single T cell receptor (beta chain). It has no known antigen specificity. Qualities for individual bases were not recorded, and no much larger clone is one base off. Genomic DNA was isolated using the Qiagen DNeasy kit from unsorted PBMCs as well as from negatively selected CD4+ and CD8+ fractions. Using primers that anneal to V and J segments, immunoSEQ multiplex PCR amplified the TCR beta CDR3 regions. A synthetic immune receptor repertoire was used to minimize amplification bias, and any residual bias was removed computationally once sequencing was done. From the authors' description of their analysis: Custom Python scripts were used to quantify repertoire diversity as the Shannon entropy index. The unsorted, CD4+ and CD8+ repertoires were each analyzed separately, with the exception of combined analyses, where CD4+ and CD8+ sequences were merged in silico. Clonal expansion was defined as a frequency increase of at least 2-fold after treatment compared with C1D1, and clones undetected at baseline were assigned a pseudocount of 0.5. Clones with 0 or 1 copy at C1D1 were classified as singleton clones, and clones with 2 or more copies were classified as non-singleton clones. Clones expanded in unsorted samples were assigned a CD4+, CD8+ or unknown annotation through matching of protein sequences in sorted samples from the same patient. Diversity changes from C1D1 to C4D1 were tested in paired samples using Wilcoxon tests. The table comes from immuneACCESS by way of TCRdb, which keeps in-frame sequences with V and J called. Part of the clones is missing from these tables; in studies checked, under half for an unresolved V gene and the rest for unknown reasons. The DNA was the basis for D and trimming; V, J and clone size are from that table. Here the sample has tens of thousands of clones; 86% occur a single time. 0.4% to 0.45% of the sample belongs to the ten largest clones.

This specimen belongs to a study of PD-1 blockade in classical Hodgkin lymphoma (dated by TCRdb to 2019 to 2021). In terms of the full investigation: Nivolumab dosing was 3 mg/kg intravenously every 2 weeks, continuing until either disease progression or unacceptable toxicity. A peripheral blood immune signature of response to PD-1 blockade in classical Hodgkin lymphoma was defined using TCR beta sequencing and CyTOF. What the work shows at the level of the full study, not this receptor alone: Patients starting nivolumab less than 1 year after ASCT had lower diversity and were excluded from later analyses to avoid confounding by immune reconstitution. A significant rise by C4D1 was seen in CD4+ but not CD8+ TCR diversity (p=0.0027 vs p=0.16), with the rise being most apparent in complete responders (p=0.02). The study was restricted to a single clinical trial cohort, and the causes of repertoire differences, possibly disease activity or prior therapy, were left undefined. Baseline TCR diversity was reported to be lower in newly diagnosed patients than in healthy donors and to be lower still in relapsed/refractory patients. Baseline diversity similar to that of newly diagnosed patients was observed in trial patients achieving complete response, whereas significantly lower diversity was observed in partial responders and progressors.

The time point label, as the study defines it: cycle 4 day 1 (C4D1), after more than 5 weeks of nivolumab. Every trial patient had relapsed following autologous stem cell transplantation, and prior brentuximab vedotin exposure was what differed among cohorts A, B and C. CD4+ T cells were purified from thawed PBMCs by magnetic negative selection with a Miltenyi CD4+ T cell isolation kit. A total of fewer than 70 patients with relapsed/refractory classical Hodgkin lymphoma made up the trial cohort, and each patient's best overall response was complete response, partial response or progressive disease. In the multi-cohort phase II CheckMate 205 trial, trial patients received single-agent nivolumab. Best overall response was determined by an independent review committee according to the 2007 International Working Group response criteria. Trial PBMCs were collected just before the start of nivolumab (C1D1) and during therapy at cycle 2 day 1 and cycle 4 day 1. After peripheral blood was drawn into 8 mL Vacutainer Cell Preparation Tubes, PBMCs were isolated by centrifugation and then cryopreserved. Purified CD4+ and CD8+ fractions were prepared only for cases in which an additional PBMC sample was available. Magnetically labelled cells were depleted on LS columns in a quadroMACS separator, and the flow-through was collected as the purified fraction.

Sequences were derived from CD4+ T cells from blood, sampled before the fourth cycle of nivolumab. The sequence came from a human donor with classical Hodgkin lymphoma.

Here the CDR3 is given as CASSPLAGGGTGELFF. DNA sequence: TGTGCCAGCAGCCCCCTAGCGGGAGGGGGGACTGGGGAGCTGTTTTTT. Recombination linked TRBV4-2 to TRBJ2-2, with 12 bases aligning to TRBD2. Trimmed from V: 4 bases; trimmed from J: 8 bases; junction bases lacking a gene match: 8. From the cysteine up to the phenylalanine, the CDR3 has a length of 16 residues. Only the CDR3 DNA stays, 48 bases, in frame from base 1. The germline V gene gives CDR1 as LGHNA and CDR2 as YNFKEQ.